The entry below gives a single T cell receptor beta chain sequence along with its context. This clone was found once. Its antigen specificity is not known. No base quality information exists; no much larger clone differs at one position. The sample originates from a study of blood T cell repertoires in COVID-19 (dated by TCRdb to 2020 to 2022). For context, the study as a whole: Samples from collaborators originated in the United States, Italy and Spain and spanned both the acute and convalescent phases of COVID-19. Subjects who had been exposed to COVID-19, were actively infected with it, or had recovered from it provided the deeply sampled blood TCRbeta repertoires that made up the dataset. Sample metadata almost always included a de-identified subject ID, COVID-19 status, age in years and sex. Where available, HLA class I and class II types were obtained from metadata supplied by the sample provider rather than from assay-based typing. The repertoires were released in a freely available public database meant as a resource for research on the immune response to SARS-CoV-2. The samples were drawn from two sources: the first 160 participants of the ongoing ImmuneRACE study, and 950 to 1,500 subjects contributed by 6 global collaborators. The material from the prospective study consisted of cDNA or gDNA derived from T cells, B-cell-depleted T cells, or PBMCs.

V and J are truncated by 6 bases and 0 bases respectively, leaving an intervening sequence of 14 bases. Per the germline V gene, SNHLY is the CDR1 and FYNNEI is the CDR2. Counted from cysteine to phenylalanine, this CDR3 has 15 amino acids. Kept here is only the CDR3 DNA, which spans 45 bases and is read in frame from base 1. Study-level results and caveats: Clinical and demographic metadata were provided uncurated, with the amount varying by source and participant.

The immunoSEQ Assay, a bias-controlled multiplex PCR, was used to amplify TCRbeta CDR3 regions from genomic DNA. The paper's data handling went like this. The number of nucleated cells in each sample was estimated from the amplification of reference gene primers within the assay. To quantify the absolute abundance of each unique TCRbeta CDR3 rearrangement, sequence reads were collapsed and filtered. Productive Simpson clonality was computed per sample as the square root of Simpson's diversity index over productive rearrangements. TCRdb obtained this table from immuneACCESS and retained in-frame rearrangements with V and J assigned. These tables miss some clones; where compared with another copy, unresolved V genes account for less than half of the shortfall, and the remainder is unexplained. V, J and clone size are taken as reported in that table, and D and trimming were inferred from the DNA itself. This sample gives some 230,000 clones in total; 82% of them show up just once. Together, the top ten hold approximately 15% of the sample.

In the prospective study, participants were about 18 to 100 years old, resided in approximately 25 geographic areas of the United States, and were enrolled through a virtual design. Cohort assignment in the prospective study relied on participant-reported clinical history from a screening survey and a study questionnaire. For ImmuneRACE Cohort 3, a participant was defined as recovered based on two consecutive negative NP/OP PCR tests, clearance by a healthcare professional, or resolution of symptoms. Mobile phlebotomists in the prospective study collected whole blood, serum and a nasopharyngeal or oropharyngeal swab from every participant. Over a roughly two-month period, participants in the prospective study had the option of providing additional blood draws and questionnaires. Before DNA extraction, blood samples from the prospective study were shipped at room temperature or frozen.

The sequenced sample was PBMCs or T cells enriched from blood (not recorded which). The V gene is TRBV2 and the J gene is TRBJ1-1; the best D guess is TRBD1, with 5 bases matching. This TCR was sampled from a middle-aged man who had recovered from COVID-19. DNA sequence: TGTGCCAGCAGCAAACCACAGGTAATGAACACTGAAGCTTTCTTT. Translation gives CASSKPQVMNTEAFF.